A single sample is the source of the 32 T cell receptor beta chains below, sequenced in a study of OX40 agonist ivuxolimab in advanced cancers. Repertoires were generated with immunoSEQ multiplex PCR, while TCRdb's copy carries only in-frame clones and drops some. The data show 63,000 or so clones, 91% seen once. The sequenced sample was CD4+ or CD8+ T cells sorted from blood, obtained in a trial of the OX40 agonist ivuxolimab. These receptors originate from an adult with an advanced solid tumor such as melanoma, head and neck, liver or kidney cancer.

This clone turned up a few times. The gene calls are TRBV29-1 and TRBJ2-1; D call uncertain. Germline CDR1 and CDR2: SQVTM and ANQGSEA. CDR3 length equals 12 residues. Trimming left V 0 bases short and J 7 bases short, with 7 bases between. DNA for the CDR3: TGCAGCGTTGAAGAGGGATCAAATGAGCAGTTCTTC. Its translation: CSVEEGSNEQFF.

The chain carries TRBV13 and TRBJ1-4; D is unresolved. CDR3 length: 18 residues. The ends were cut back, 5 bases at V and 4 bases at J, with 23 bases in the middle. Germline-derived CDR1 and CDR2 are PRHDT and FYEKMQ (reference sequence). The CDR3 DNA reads TGTGCCAGCAGCCGCGGAAGGTGGAGGGTGCGAGATAATGAAAAACTGTTTTTT. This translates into CASSRGRWRVRDNEKLFF.

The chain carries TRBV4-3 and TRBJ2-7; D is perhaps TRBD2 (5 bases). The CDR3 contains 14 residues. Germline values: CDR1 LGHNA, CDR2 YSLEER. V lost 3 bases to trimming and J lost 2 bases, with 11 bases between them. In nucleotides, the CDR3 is TGCGCCAGCAGCCAGGGCGGGTCTACCTACGAGCAGTACTTC. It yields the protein CASSQGGSTYEQYF.

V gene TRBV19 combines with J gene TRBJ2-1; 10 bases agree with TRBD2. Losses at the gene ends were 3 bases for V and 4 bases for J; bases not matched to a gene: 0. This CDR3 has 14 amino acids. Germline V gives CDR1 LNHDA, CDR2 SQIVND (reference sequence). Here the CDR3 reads CASSMTSGYNEQFF. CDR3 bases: TGTGCCAGTAGTATGACTAGCGGGTACAATGAGCAGTTCTTC.

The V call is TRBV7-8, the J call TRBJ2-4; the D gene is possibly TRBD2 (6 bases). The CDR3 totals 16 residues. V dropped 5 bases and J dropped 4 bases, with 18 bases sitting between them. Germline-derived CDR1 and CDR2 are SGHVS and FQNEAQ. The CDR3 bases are TGTGCCAGCAGCAGCCTTGGTCGGGGACTTAAAAACATTCAGTACTTC. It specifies CASSSLGRGLKNIQYF. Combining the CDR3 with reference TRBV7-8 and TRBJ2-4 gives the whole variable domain GAGVSQSPRYKVAKRGQDVALRCDPISGHVSLFWYQQALGQGPEFLTYFQNEAQLDKSGLPSDRFFAERPEGSVSTLKIQRTQQEDSAVYLCASSSLGRGLKNIQYFGAGTRLSVL.

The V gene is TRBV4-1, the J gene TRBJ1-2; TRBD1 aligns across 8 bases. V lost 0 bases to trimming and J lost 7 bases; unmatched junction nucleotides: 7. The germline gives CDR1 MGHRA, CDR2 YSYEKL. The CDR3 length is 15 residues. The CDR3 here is CASSQDPGGNLGYTF. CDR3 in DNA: TGCGCCAGCAGCCAAGATCCAGGGGGCAATCTTGGCTACACCTTC.

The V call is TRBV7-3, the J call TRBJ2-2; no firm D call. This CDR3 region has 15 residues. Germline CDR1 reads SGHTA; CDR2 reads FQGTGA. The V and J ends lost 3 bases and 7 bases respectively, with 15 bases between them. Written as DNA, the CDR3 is TGTGCCAGCAGCTTTCTGGAAAACCCCATCGGGGAGCTGTTTTTT. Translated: CASSFLENPIGELFF.

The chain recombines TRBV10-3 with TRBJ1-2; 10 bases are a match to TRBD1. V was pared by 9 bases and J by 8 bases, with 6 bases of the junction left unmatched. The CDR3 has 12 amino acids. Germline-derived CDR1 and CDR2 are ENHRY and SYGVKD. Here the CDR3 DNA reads TGTGCCATGGGGACAGGGGCCTGGGGCTACACCTTC. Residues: CAMGTGAWGYTF.

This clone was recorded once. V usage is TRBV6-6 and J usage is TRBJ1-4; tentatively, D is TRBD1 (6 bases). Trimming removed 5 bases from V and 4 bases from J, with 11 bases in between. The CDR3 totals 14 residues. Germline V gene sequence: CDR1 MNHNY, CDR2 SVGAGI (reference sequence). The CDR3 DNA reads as TGTGCCAGCAGTGAGCGACAGGTTAATGAAAAACTGTTTTTT. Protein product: CASSERQVNEKLFF.

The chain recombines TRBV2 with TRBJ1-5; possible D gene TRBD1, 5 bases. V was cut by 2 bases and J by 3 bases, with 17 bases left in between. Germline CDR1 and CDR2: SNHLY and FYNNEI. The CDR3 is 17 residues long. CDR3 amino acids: CASSENVPGQLNQPQHF. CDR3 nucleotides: TGTGCCAGCAGTGAAAACGTCCCGGGGCAACTCAATCAGCCCCAGCATTTT.

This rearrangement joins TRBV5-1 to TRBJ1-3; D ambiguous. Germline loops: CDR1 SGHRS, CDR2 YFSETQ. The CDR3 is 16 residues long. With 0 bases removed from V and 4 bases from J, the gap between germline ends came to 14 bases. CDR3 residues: CASSLAGQAEGNTIYF. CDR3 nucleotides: TGCGCCAGCAGCTTGGCCGGTCAGGCTGAAGGAAACACCATATATTTT. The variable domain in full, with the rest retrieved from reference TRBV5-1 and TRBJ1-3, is KAGVTQTPRYLIKTRGQQVTLSCSPISGHRSVSWYQQTPGQGLQFLFEYFSETQRNKGNFPGRFSGRQFSNSRSEMNVSTLELGDSALYLCASSLAGQAEGNTIYFGEGSWLTVV.

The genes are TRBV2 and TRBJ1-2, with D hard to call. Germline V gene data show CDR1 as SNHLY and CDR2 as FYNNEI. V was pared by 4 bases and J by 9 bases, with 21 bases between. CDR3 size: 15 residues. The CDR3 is CASSVGPAPRKSYTF. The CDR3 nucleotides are TGTGCCAGCAGTGTCGGGCCAGCTCCCCGAAAGAGCTACACCTTC.

CDR3 in DNA: TGTGCCAGCAGCTCACGGACGGCTCGCACTGAAGCTTTCTTT. This codes for CASSSRTARTEAFF. The chain combines TRBV7-9 with TRBJ1-1; D is undetermined. Trimming left V 4 bases short and J 4 bases short, with 13 bases between. Per the germline V gene, CDR1 is SEHNR and CDR2 is FQNEAQ (reference sequence). The CDR3 contains 14 residues.

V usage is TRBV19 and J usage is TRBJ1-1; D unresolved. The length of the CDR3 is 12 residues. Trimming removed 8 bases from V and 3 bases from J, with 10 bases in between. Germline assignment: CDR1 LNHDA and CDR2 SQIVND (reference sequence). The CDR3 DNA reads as TGTGCCAGTCGGGGTTTGGACACTGAAGCTTTCTTT. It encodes CASRGLDTEAFF.

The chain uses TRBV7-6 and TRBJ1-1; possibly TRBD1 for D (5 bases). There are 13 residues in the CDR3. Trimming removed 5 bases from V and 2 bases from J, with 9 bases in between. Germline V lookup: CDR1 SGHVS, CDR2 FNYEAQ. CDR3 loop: CASSPGTNTEAFF. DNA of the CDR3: TGTGCCAGCAGCCCAGGGACTAACACTGAAGCTTTCTTT.

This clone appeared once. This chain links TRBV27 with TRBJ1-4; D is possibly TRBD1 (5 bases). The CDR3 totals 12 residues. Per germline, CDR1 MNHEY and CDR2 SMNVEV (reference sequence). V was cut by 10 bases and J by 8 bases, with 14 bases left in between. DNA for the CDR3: TGTGCCACCCGAGCCGGGGGGGAAAAACTGTTTTTT. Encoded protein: CATRAGGEKLFF.

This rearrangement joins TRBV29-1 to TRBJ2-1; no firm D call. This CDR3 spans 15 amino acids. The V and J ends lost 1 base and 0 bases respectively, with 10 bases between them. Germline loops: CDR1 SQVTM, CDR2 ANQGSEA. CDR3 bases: TGCAGCGTTGAAGGTACAGAGAGCTCCTACAATGAGCAGTTCTTC. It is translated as CSVEGTESSYNEQFF.

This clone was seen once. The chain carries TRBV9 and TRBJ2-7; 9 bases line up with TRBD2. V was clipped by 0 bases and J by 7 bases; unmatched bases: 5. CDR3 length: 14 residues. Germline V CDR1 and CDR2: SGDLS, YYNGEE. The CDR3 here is CASSVAAGGQEQYF. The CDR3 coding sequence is TGTGCCAGCAGCGTAGCGGCGGGGGGGCAGGAGCAGTACTTC.

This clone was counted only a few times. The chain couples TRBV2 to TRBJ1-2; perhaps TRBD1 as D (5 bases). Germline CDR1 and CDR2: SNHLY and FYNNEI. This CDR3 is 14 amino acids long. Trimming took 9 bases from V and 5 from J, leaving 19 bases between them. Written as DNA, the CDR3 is TGTGCCAGAGGGTCCCCGGGACGTCGGTATGGCTACACCTTC. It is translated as CARGSPGRRYGYTF.

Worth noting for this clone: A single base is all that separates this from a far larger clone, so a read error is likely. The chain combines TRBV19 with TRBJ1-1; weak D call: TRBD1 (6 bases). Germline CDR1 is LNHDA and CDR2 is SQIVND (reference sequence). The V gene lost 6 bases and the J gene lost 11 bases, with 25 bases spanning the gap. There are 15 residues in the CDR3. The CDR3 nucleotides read TGTGCCAGTAGGGGCTGGGATGGGGGGCGTATCGAGGCTTTCTTT. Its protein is CASRGWDGGRIEAFF. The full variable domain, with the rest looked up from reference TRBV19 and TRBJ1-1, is DGGITQSPKYLFRKEGQNVTLSCEQNLNHDAMYWYRQDPGQGLRLIYYSQIVNDFQKGDIAEGYSVSREKKESFPLTVTSAQKNPTAFYLCASRGWDGGRIEAFFGQGTRLTVV.

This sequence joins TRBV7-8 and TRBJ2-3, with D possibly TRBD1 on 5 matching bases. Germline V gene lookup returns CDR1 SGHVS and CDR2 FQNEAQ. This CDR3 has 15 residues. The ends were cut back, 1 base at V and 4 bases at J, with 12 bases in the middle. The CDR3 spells CASSLEGKGPDTQYF. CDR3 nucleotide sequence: TGTGCCAGCAGCTTAGAGGGGAAGGGCCCAGATACGCAGTATTTT.

The CDR3 DNA reads as TGTGCCATCAGTGAGACCCCTAGCGGGGTTGAGCAGTTCTTC. The encoded protein is CAISETPSGVEQFF. J is TRBJ2-1 and V is TRBV10-3, with TRBD2 matching 9 bases. CDR3 length: 14 amino acids. In germline, CDR1 is ENHRY, CDR2 SYGVKD. V lost 2 bases and J lost 9; bases outside the gene matches: 5.

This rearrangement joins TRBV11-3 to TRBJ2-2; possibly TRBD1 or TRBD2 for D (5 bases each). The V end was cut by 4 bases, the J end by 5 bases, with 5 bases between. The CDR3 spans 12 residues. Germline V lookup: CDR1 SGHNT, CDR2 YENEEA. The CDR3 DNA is TGTGCCAGCAGCTGGGGGACCGGGGAGCTGTTTTTT. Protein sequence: CASSWGTGELFF. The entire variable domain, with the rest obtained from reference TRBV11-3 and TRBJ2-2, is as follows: EAGVVQSPRYKIIEKKQPVAFWCNPISGHNTLYWYLQNLGQGPELLIRYENEEAVDDSQLPKDRFSAERLKGVDSTLKIQPAELGDSAVYLCASSWGTGELFFGEGSRLTVL.

The CDR3 DNA follows: TGTGCCAGCAGCTGGGGGATAGGCAATTCACCCCTCCACTTT. Translated: CASSWGIGNSPLHF. This sequence joins TRBV13 and TRBJ1-6; maybe TRBD1 (5 bases). V lost 4 bases, J lost 7 bases, and 11 bases lay in between. CDR1 and CDR2 from the germline V gene are PRHDT and FYEKMQ (reference sequence). The CDR3 consists of 14 residues.

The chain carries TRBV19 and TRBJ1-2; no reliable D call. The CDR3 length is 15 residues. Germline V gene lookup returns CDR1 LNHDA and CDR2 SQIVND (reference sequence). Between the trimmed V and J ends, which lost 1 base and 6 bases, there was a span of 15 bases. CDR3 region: CASSIVPLWADGYTF. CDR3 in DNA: TGTGCCAGTAGTATAGTCCCTCTCTGGGCAGATGGCTACACCTTC.

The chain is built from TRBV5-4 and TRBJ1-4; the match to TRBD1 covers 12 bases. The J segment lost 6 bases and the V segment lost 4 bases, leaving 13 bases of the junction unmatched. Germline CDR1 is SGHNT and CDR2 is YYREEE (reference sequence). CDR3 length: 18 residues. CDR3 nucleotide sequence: TGTGCCAGCAGCAATACCGGGACAGGGGGCCCTTTGGATGAAAAACTGTTTTTT. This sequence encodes CASSNTGTGGPLDEKLFF.

Here the CDR3 reads CASTGQGAAETQYF. Written as DNA, the CDR3 is TGTGCCAGCACAGGACAGGGGGCAGCAGAGACCCAGTACTTC. The chain joins TRBV6-1 to TRBJ2-5, with 11 nucleotides matching TRBD1. The CDR3 is made up of 14 amino acids. Germline CDR1 reads MNHNS; CDR2 reads SASEGT. The V and J ends lost 7 bases and 4 bases, in that order; junction bases with no gene match: 5.

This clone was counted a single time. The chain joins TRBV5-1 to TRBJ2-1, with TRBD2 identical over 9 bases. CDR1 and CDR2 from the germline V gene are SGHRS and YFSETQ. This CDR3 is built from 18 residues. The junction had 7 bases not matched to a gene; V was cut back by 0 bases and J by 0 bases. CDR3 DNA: TGCGCCAGCAGCTTGGACCCTAGCGGGGCCACCTCCTACAATGAGCAGTTCTTC. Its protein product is CASSLDPSGATSYNEQFF.

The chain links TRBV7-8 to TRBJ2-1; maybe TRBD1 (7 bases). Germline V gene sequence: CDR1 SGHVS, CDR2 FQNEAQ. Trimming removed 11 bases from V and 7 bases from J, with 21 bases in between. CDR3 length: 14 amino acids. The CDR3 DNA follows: TGTGCCGTCAAGGGGGCAGGGGGGAAAAATGAGCAGTTCTTC. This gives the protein CAVKGAGGKNEQFF.

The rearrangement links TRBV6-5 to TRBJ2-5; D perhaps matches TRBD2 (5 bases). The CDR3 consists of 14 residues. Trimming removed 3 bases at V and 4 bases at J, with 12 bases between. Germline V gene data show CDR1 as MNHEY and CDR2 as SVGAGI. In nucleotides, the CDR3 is TGTGCCAGCAGTTATAGGGAGACTGGAGAGACCCAGTACTTC. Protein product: CASSYRETGETQYF.

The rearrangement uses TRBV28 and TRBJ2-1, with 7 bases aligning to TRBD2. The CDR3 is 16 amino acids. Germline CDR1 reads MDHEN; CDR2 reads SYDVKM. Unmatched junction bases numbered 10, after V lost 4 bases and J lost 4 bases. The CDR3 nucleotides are TGTGCCAGCAGTTCTGGGGAGCGGGACGGTTACAATGAGCAGTTCTTC. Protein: CASSSGERDGYNEQFF.

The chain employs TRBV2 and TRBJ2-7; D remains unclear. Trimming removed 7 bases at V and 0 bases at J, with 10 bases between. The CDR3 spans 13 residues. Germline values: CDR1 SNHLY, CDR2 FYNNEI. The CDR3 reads CASKSESSYEQYV. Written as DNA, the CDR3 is TGTGCCAGCAAGTCCGAGAGCTCCTACGAGCAGTACGTC.